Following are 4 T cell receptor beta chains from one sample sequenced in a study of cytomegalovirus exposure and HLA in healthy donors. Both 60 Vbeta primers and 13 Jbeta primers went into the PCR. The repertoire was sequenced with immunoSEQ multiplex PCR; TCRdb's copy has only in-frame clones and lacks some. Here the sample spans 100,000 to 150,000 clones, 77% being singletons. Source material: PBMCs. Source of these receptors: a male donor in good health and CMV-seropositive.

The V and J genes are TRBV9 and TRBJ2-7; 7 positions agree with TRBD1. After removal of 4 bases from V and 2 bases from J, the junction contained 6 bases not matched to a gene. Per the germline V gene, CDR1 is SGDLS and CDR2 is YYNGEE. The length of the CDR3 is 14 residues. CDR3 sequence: CASSRSGQTYEQYF. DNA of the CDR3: TGTGCCAGCAGCCGATCGGGACAGACCTACGAGCAGTACTTC.

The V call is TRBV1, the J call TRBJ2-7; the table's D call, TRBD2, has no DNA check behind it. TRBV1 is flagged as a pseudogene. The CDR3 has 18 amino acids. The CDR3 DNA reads TGCACCAGCAGCCGATCAGAGGGACTCCCGCGAGTATCCTACGAGCAGTACTTC. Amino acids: CTSSRSEGLPRVSYEQYF.

The CDR3 here is CASSVFSVEDEQFF. As DNA, the CDR3 is TGTGCCAGCAGCGTATTTTCAGTGGAGGATGAGCAGTTCTTC. The genes are TRBV9 and TRBJ2-1; tentatively, D is TRBD2 (5 bases). This CDR3 has 14 amino acids. Germline V gene data show CDR1 as SGDLS and CDR2 as YYNGEE. Deletions cut 1 base from V and 8 bases from J, with 13 bases between.

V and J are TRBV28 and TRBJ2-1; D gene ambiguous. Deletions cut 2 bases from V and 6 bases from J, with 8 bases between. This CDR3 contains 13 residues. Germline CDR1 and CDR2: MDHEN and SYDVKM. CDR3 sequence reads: CASSLNLGNEQFF. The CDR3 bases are TGTGCCAGCAGTTTAAATCTCGGCAATGAGCAGTTCTTC.